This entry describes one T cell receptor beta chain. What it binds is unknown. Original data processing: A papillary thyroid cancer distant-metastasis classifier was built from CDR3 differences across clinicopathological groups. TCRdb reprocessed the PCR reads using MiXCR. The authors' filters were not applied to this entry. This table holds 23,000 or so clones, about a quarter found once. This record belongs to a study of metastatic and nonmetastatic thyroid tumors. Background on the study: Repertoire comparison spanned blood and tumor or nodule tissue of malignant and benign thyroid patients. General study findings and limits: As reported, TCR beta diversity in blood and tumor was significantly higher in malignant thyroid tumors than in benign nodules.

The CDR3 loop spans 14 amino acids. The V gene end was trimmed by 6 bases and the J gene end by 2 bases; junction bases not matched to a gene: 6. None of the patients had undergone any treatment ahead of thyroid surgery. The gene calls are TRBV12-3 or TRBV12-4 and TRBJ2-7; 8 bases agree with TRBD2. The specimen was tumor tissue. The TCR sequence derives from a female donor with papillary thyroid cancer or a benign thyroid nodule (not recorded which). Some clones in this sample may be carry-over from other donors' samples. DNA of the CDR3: TGTGCCAGCAGCTTTAGCGGGGCAACCTACGAGCAGTACTTC. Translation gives CASSFSGATYEQYF.